The 12 T cell receptor beta chains given below trace back to one sample, sequenced in a study of shared clonotypes between healthy human individuals. The table came from immunoSEQ multiplex PCR; TCRdb's copy has only in-frame clones and leaves some out. Here the sample spans approximately 2.3 million clones, 85% to 95% being singletons. The sample consisted of naive CD4+ T cells from PBMCs. Subset reported: CD45RA+ positively selected. These receptors were obtained from a young man in good health. Some clones in this sample may be carry-over from other donors' samples.

In this sample, this clone turned up once. V usage is TRBV30 and J usage is TRBJ1-2; TRBD1 might be the D (5 bases). CDR1 is GTSNPN and CDR2 is SVGIG in the germline V gene (reference sequence). The V and J ends lost 8 bases and 8 bases respectively, with 21 bases between them. The CDR3 contains 13 residues. The CDR3 is CALGLIGLRGYTF. CDR3 coding DNA: TGTGCCCTGGGGCTCATTGGGTTAAGAGGCTACACCTTC.

The chain links TRBV5-1 to TRBJ1-3; D possibly corresponds to TRBD1 (5 bases). The germline gives CDR1 SGHRS, CDR2 YFSETQ. Trimming took 3 bases from V and 2 from J, leaving 18 bases between them. CDR3 length: 17 residues. This CDR3 is CASSYTGTEDTGNTIYF. The CDR3 region has the DNA TGCGCCAGCAGCTACACCGGGACTGAAGATACTGGAAACACCATATATTTT.

V is TRBV7-3 and J is TRBJ2-1; D is unclear. The CDR3 is 16 amino acids. Between the trimmed V and J ends, which lost 0 bases and 5 bases, there was a span of 14 bases. Germline CDR1 SGHTA, CDR2 FQGTGA. DNA of the CDR3: TGTGCCAGCAGCTTAACTCCAACCCAAATCAACAATGAGCAGTTCTTC. Encoded protein: CASSLTPTQINNEQFF.

The chain is built from TRBV6-5 and TRBJ1-3; D is unclear. Germline V gene data show CDR1 as MNHEY and CDR2 as SVGAGI. The CDR3 has 15 residues. V was pared by 4 bases and J by 0 bases, with 10 bases between. The CDR3 loop reads CASSFGLNSGNTIYF. Here the CDR3 DNA reads TGTGCCAGCAGTTTCGGACTGAACTCTGGAAACACCATATATTTT.

The chain is built from TRBV19 and TRBJ2-7; maybe TRBD1 (6 bases). The CDR3 is 15 amino acids. The germline V gene has CDR1 LNHDA and CDR2 SQIVND (reference sequence). Trimming took off 1 base at V and 2 bases at J, with 12 bases between the two ends. CDR3 sequence (DNA): TGTGCCAGTAGTATAGTCACAGGGCCAGCCTACGAGCAGTACTTC. Residues: CASSIVTGPAYEQYF.

The J gene is TRBJ2-3, the V gene TRBV7-9, with TRBD2 identical over 10 bases. V trimming: 1 base; J trimming: 7 bases; junction bases outside the gene matches: 2. The CDR3 has 14 residues. Per germline, CDR1 SEHNR and CDR2 FQNEAQ (reference sequence). CDR3 DNA sequence: TGTGCCAGCAGCTTAGGGACTAGCGGCAATACGCAGTATTTT. Protein product: CASSLGTSGNTQYF.

The chain uses TRBV5-1 and TRBJ2-7, with 8 bases matching TRBD1. This CDR3 is 16 amino acids long. V dropped 4 bases and J dropped 2; count of bases not matched to a gene: 11. The germline gives CDR1 SGHRS, CDR2 YFSETQ. The CDR3 reads CASSLDGQGPTYEQYF. CDR3 coding DNA: TGCGCCAGCAGCCTCGACGGACAGGGTCCTACCTACGAGCAGTACTTC.

J is TRBJ2-3 and V is TRBV11-2; a weak D match, TRBD2 (5 bases). CDR1 SGHAT and CDR2 FQNNGV come from the germline V gene. Deletions cut 5 bases from V and 1 base from J, with 22 bases between. The CDR3 runs 18 residues. The CDR3 region is CASSRNRLAVLGTDTQYF. As DNA, the CDR3 is TGTGCCAGCAGCCGCAACCGGCTGGCGGTACTAGGCACAGATACGCAGTATTTT.

This chain joins TRBV6-5 and TRBJ2-4, with unresolved D. Germline values: CDR1 MNHEY, CDR2 SVGAGI. The CDR3 has 15 residues. Trimming cost V 6 bases and J 1 base, with 13 bases left between them. CDR3 in amino acids: CASSHPQRAKNIQYF. The CDR3 nucleotides are TGTGCCAGCAGCCACCCCCAGCGCGCCAAAAACATTCAGTACTTC.

The chain links TRBV28 to TRBJ2-3, with 9 bases aligning to TRBD2. Per the germline V gene, CDR1 is MDHEN and CDR2 is SYDVKM. V dropped 1 base and J dropped 3; count of bases not matched to a gene: 14. The CDR3 totals 19 residues. CDR3 coding DNA: TGTGCCAGCAGTTTATCCGGCGGGAGGGCCTCAAGATTAACAGATACGCAGTATTTT. It specifies CASSLSGGRASRLTDTQYF.

The genes are TRBV12-5 and TRBJ1-1; D remains unclear. V lost 7 bases, J lost 5 bases, and 14 bases lay in between. Germline-derived CDR1 and CDR2 are LGHNT and FRNRAP. CDR3 length: 13 residues. The CDR3 loop reads CASAVAGGTEAFF. Here the CDR3 DNA reads TGTGCTAGTGCCGTCGCGGGAGGGACTGAAGCTTTCTTT. The entire variable domain, with the rest obtained from reference TRBV12-5 and TRBJ1-1, is as follows: DARVTQTPRHKVTEMGQEVTMRCQPILGHNTVFWYRQTMMQGLELLAYFRNRAPLDDSGMPKDRFSAEMPDATLATLKIQPSEPRDSAVYFCASAVAGGTEAFFGQGTRLTVV.

The chain employs TRBV7-2 and TRBJ1-3; D not resolved. V lost 5 bases to trimming and J lost 0 bases, with 2 bases between them. Germline assignment: CDR1 SGHTA and CDR2 FQGNSA. The CDR3 has 12 residues. CDR3 nucleotides: TGTGCCAGCAGCGACTCTGGAAACACCATATATTTT. Protein: CASSDSGNTIYF.